This TCR beta chain was captured by sequencing in a study of blood T cell repertoires in COVID-19. Germline loops: CDR1 SGDLS, CDR2 YYNGEE. J gave up 6 bases and V 2 bases, and 5 bases lay outside the gene matches. The CDR3 is 14 amino acids. The data were produced by immunoSEQ multiplex PCR, yet TCRdb's version contains in-frame clones alone and is incomplete. The table shows about 190,000 clones, with 70% to 85% occurring only once. The TCR sequence derives from a woman aged 30 to 39 with acute or convalescent COVID-19. The sequenced sample was peripheral blood. This chain uses TRBV9 with TRBJ2-7; 10 bases line up with TRBD2. CDR3 loop: CASSVGTSVGEQYF. The CDR3 DNA follows: TGTGCCAGCAGCGTGGGGACTAGCGTTGGCGAGCAGTACTTC.